This TCR beta chain was retrieved from a study of CD8 T cells in Susac syndrome. About the study: Patients with Susac syndrome who were sequenced included more than 5 with active disease and eight in remission. Each patient with Susac syndrome, at the time of blood draw, was therapy-naive, on corticosteroids, or on intravenous immunoglobulin alone.

This clonotype has a single count. The antigen is undetermined. Study-wide results and limits: Expansion of clones was not seen in the CD4+ T cell repertoires of Susac syndrome.

CDR3 length: 11 residues. CDR1 is KGHDR and CDR2 is SFDVKD in the germline V gene. V lost 4 bases and J 9 bases, leaving 7 bases between the germline ends. Reverse transcription of 0.5 to 1 ug RNA used random hexamers. TCRdb processed the immunoSEQ multiplex PCR reads anew with MiXCR; each CDR3 protein has one entry. The top ten hold 0.15% to 0.2% of the sample, which has about 150,000 distinct CDR3 sequences, roughly 96% seen once. The diagnostic criteria were recently defined, and patients with Susac syndrome met them for definite or probable disease. The sample was CD4+ T cells from PBMCs. The chain has TRBV24-1 and TRBJ2-3; no firm D call. The source of this sequence is a human donor with Susac syndrome. CDR3 nucleotide sequence: TGTGCCACCAGTGACACCACAACGCAGTATTTT. It specifies CATSDTTTQYF.